The 2 T cell receptor beta chains in this list originate from one sample, sequenced in a study of blood T cell repertoires in COVID-19. Generated by immunoSEQ multiplex PCR, the TCRdb table keeps only in-frame clones and is missing some. This sample has under 200,000 clones, with 88% found just once. The sample taken for sequencing was peripheral blood. The receptors derive from a middle-aged man with active or convalescent COVID-19.

The rearrangement links TRBV6-5 to TRBJ1-1, with a weak D call TRBD1 (5 bases). Germline V gene lookup returns CDR1 MNHEY and CDR2 SVGAGI. This CDR3 comprises 15 residues. V lost 5 bases, J lost 3 bases, and 16 bases lay in between. CDR3 in DNA: TGTGCCAGCAGTCTCGGGGGGAGAGGGGACACTGAAGCTTTCTTT. It translates to CASSLGGRGDTEAFF.

This chain connects TRBV11-2 to TRBJ2-5, with D perhaps matching TRBD2 (5 bases). Trimming shortened V by 5 bases and J by 2 bases, and 9 bases separated the two germline ends. The CDR3 runs to 13 residues. CDR1 SGHAT and CDR2 FQNNGV come from the germline V gene. CDR3 in DNA: TGTGCCAGCAGCCTCTGGACTCAAGAGACCCAGTACTTC. This codes for CASSLWTQETQYF.